Reported below is one T cell receptor beta chain. This entry is derived from a study of blood T cell repertoires in COVID-19. Sequencing used immunoSEQ multiplex PCR; TCRdb keeps in-frame clones, though not all of them. The data show about 140,000 clones, around 91% seen once. Sequenced: peripheral blood. This receptor was identified in a woman aged 60 to 75 with active COVID-19.

CDR3 nucleotides: TGTGCCAGTAGTCCCTTTAGTGGAGTAAACAATGAGCAGTTCTTC. Encoded protein: CASSPFSGVNNEQFF. V and J are TRBV19 and TRBJ2-1, with D unresolved. Looked up from germline, CDR1 is LNHDA and CDR2 is SQIVND (reference sequence). This CDR3 region has 15 residues. Trimming cost V 5 bases and J 5 bases, with 16 bases left between them.